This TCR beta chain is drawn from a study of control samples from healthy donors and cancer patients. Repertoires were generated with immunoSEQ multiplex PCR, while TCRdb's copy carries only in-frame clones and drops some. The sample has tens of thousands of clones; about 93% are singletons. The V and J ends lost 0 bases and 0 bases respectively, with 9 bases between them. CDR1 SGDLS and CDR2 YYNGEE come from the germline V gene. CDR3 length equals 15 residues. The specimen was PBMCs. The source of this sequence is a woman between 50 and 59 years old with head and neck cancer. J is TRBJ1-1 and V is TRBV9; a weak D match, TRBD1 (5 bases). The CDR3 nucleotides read TGTGCCAGCAGCGTAGGACAGCTCATGAACACTGAAGCTTTCTTT. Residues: CASSVGQLMNTEAFF.